What follows are 18 T cell receptor beta chains derived from one specimen sequenced in a study of cytomegalovirus exposure and HLA in healthy donors. The PCR made use of 60 Vbeta and 13 Jbeta primers. The method was immunoSEQ multiplex PCR; TCRdb's version includes in-frame clones alone and lacks a portion of them. The sample holds some 150,000 clones, about 64% seen once. Sequencing used PBMCs. The source is a woman between 55 and 75 years old in good health and CMV-seropositive.

V is TRBV9 and J is TRBJ2-2, with D tentatively TRBD1 (5 bases). This CDR3 has 16 residues. Trimming left V 3 bases short and J 9 bases short, with 21 bases between. Germline CDR1 reads SGDLS; CDR2 reads YYNGEE. CDR3 sequence reads: CASSARQWTPDRELFF. CDR3 sequence (DNA): TGTGCCAGCAGCGCTCGACAGTGGACACCGGACCGGGAGCTGTTTTTT.

A few counts support this clone. The chain has TRBV11-2 and TRBJ1-1; no clear D gene. The V gene lost 5 bases and the J gene lost 1 base, with 14 bases spanning the gap. The CDR3 runs to 15 residues. Germline CDR1 SGHAT, CDR2 FQNNGV. This chain's CDR3 is CASSPLGGWNTEAFF. The DNA of the CDR3 is TGTGCCAGCAGCCCCCTTGGAGGGTGGAACACTGAAGCTTTCTTT.

The chain links TRBV30 to TRBJ1-1; D perhaps matches TRBD1 (5 bases). This CDR3 spans 14 amino acids. Trimming took 2 bases from V and 1 from J, leaving 11 bases between them. The V gene's germline CDR1 is GTSNPN and CDR2 SVGIG (reference sequence). CDR3 in DNA: TGTGCCTGGAGTCCGACAGCTAGGAACACTGAAGCTTTCTTT. It yields the protein CAWSPTARNTEAFF.

The gene calls are TRBV15 and TRBJ1-3; D gene unclear. The CDR3 sequence is 16 residues long. Trimming removed 0 bases at V and 0 bases at J, with 9 bases between. Germline assignment: CDR1 LNHNV and CDR2 YYDKDF (reference sequence). CDR3 sequence reads: CATSRDRQASGNTIYF. The CDR3 bases are TGTGCCACCAGCAGAGATCGGCAGGCCTCTGGAAACACCATATATTTT. The full variable domain, completed using reference TRBV15 and TRBJ1-3, is DAMVIQNPRYQVTQFGKPVTLSCSQTLNHNVMYWYQQKSSQAPKLLFHYYDKDFNNEADTPDNFQSRRPNTSFCFLDIRSPGLGDTAMYLCATSRDRQASGNTIYFGEGSWLTVV.

This chain uses TRBV5-1 with TRBJ2-5; the match to TRBD1 covers 10 bases. This CDR3 contains 17 residues. The trim removed 4 bases at V and 0 bases at J, leaving 9 bases unmatched. Per the germline V gene, CDR1 is SGHRS and CDR2 is YFSETQ. The CDR3 is CASSPGTGVPHQETQYF. The CDR3 DNA is TGCGCCAGCAGCCCGGGGACAGGGGTTCCCCACCAAGAGACCCAGTACTTC.

In its sample, this clone was seen a few times. This rearrangement joins TRBV4-1 to TRBJ2-5; 7 nucleotides agree with TRBD1. The CDR3 extends over 15 amino acids. The germline CDR1 and CDR2 sequences are MGHRA and YSYEKL. J lost 6 bases, V lost 0 bases, and 7 bases had no gene match. The CDR3 DNA sequence: TGCGCCAGCAGCCAAGATCCGACAGGGTCACAGACCCAGTACTTC. Its translation: CASSQDPTGSQTQYF.

In the case of this clone: This specimen includes other DNA sequences encoding the same CDR3. The rearrangement joins TRBV5-6 to TRBJ2-5; D may be TRBD2 (5 bases). The CDR3 contains 16 residues. V dropped 4 bases and J dropped 1 base, with 17 bases sitting between them. Germline V CDR1 and CDR2: SGHDT, YYEEEE. CDR3 DNA sequence: TGTGCCAGCAGCGGTAAGGAAGCGGCTATCCAAGAGACCCAGTACTTC. This gives the protein CASSGKEAAIQETQYF.

The chain couples TRBV29-1 to TRBJ2-5, with TRBD1 as a possible D gene (5 bases). The CDR3 is 12 amino acids. Trimming pared 7 bases from V and 2 bases from J, leaving 11 bases between. Germline assignment: CDR1 SQVTM and CDR2 ANQGSEA. The CDR3 reads CSARRAQETQYF. The CDR3 coding sequence is TGCAGCGCCCGCAGGGCTCAAGAGACCCAGTACTTC.

Only a few counts were recorded for this clone. The V call is TRBV27, the J call TRBJ2-7, with a weak D call TRBD1 (5 bases). This CDR3 contains 13 residues. V was cut by 2 bases and J by 2 bases, with 7 bases left in between. Germline CDR1 MNHEY, CDR2 SMNVEV (reference sequence). Here the CDR3 reads CASSLRGAYEQYF. CDR3 DNA: TGTGCCAGCAGTTTAAGGGGTGCCTACGAGCAGTACTTC.

The V and J genes are TRBV5-1 and TRBJ1-1; weak D call: TRBD1 (5 bases). The CDR3 contains 13 residues. Germline loops: CDR1 SGHRS, CDR2 YFSETQ. Trimming left V 5 bases short and J 1 base short, with 9 bases between. CDR3 bases: TGCGCCAGCAGTTTTACAGGGAACACTGAAGCTTTCTTT. Protein product: CASSFTGNTEAFF.

The gene calls are TRBV5-4 and TRBJ1-2; 8 bases fit TRBD1. Germline CDR1 reads SGHNT; CDR2 reads YYREEE (reference sequence). This CDR3 contains 13 residues. J was trimmed by 3 bases and V by 5 bases; bases with no gene match: 3. The CDR3 sequence is CASRQQGDYGYTF. In DNA form, the CDR3 reads TGTGCCAGCAGGCAACAGGGGGACTATGGCTACACCTTC.

This sequence joins TRBV28 and TRBJ2-2; tentatively, D is TRBD1 (6 bases). Trimming removed 6 bases from V and 4 bases from J, with 12 bases in between. CDR1 and CDR2 (germline): MDHEN, SYDVKM. The CDR3 consists of 14 residues. CDR3 amino acids: CASSPNRVTGELFF. The CDR3, as DNA: TGTGCCAGCAGCCCTAACAGGGTCACCGGGGAGCTGTTTTTT.

The DNA of the CDR3 is TGTGCCAGCAGGCGGGAGGGTTACAATGAGCAGTTCTTC. Protein: CASRREGYNEQFF. This sequence joins TRBV6-5 and TRBJ2-1, with 9 bases matching TRBD2. V lost 6 bases to trimming and J lost 4 bases; unmatched junction nucleotides: 1. The CDR3 extends over 13 amino acids. The germline gives CDR1 MNHEY, CDR2 SVGAGI.

V gene TRBV19 combines with J gene TRBJ1-3, with D uncertain. CDR3 length: 14 residues. Germline CDR1 and CDR2: LNHDA and SQIVND (reference sequence). V was pared by 11 bases and J by 1 base, with 15 bases between. The CDR3 DNA reads TGTGCCTCCCTTTCTCCGGGATCTGGAAACACCATATATTTT. Translation: CASLSPGSGNTIYF.

This clone was counted a few times. The V gene is TRBV2, the J gene TRBJ2-6; TRBD1 agrees at 8 bases. This CDR3 spans 18 amino acids. The J segment lost 3 bases and the V segment lost 7 bases, leaving 14 bases of the junction unmatched. Germline values: CDR1 SNHLY, CDR2 FYNNEI. The CDR3 DNA sequence: TGTGCCAGCAACGAAGACCAGGGGGCTATATATGGGGCCAACGTCCTGACTTTC. Translating it yields CASNEDQGAIYGANVLTF. The whole variable domain, filled in from reference TRBV2 and TRBJ2-6, reads EPEVTQTPSHQVTQMGQEVILRCVPISNHLYFYWYRQILGQKVEFLVSFYNNEISEKSEIFDDQFSVERPDGSNFTLKIRSTKLEDSAMYFCASNEDQGAIYGANVLTFGAGSRLTVL.

The CDR3 protein is CAWRPGQKNSPLHF. In DNA form, the CDR3 reads TGTGCCTGGAGACCGGGACAGAAAAATTCACCCCTCCACTTT. This chain connects TRBV30 to TRBJ1-6; 7 positions match TRBD1. The J segment lost 7 bases and the V segment lost 3 bases, leaving 6 bases of the junction unmatched. The length of the CDR3 is 14 residues. Germline CDR1 GTSNPN, CDR2 SVGIG (reference sequence).

The gene calls are TRBV18 and TRBJ2-5, with 13 bases lining up with TRBD2. Germline CDR1 is KGHSH and CDR2 is LQKENI. Losses at the gene ends were 3 bases for V and 5 bases for J; bases not matched to a gene: 6. The length of the CDR3 is 16 residues. Here the CDR3 DNA reads TGTGCCAGCTCACCTGACTTACTAGCGGGAGGGGAGACCCAGTACTTC. This translates into CASSPDLLAGGETQYF.

This clone appeared a single time. This rearrangement joins TRBV7-9 to TRBJ1-5; no clear D. CDR1 is SEHNR and CDR2 is FQNEAQ in the germline V gene (reference sequence). CDR3 length equals 12 residues. V shed 5 bases and J shed 7 bases, with 9 bases lying between them. CDR3 nucleotide sequence: TGTGCCAGCAGCCTGCATGGCCAGCCCCAGCATTTT. This codes for CASSLHGQPQHF.